The rows below give T cell receptor beta chains drawn from one sample of a study of T cell responses to AZD1222 COVID-19 vaccine. Libraries were prepared by immunoSEQ multiplex PCR; TCRdb keeps only in-frame clonotypes and omits some of them. The table has about 110,000 clones, 85% to 95% seen once. The starting material was peripheral blood, obtained 28 days after the second AZD1222 dose. These receptors were collected from an adult who received the AZD1222 COVID-19 vaccine. CDR3s include the opening cysteine and the closing phenylalanine or tryptophan. Each record gives: CDR3 length, D gene, clone size, V gene, J gene, CDR3 protein, CDR3 DNA. A D gene is named only where the DNA matches it firmly. Only part of the rows carry a size: once, few, many, or a class if the clone is expanded.

>12|.|.|TRBV12-3/TRBV12-4|TRBJ2-1
CASSSQWNEQFF
TGTGCCAGCAGTTCACAGTGGAATGAGCAGTTCTTC
>14|.|.|TRBV19|TRBJ2-6
CASGGGGGANVLTF
TGTGCCAGTGGTGGGGGTGGAGGGGCCAACGTCCTGACTTTC
>12|.|.|TRBV7-9|TRBJ2-3
CASSFVADTQYF
TGTGCCAGCAGCTTTGTTGCGGATACGCAGTATTTT
>14|.|.|TRBV11-2|TRBJ1-2
CASSQGGGGRGYTF
TGTGCCAGCAGCCAAGGGGGAGGCGGTCGTGGCTACACCTTC
>16|.|.|TRBV24-1|TRBJ2-1
CATSDGEQASYNEQFF
TGTGCCACCAGTGATGGGGAACAAGCCTCCTACAATGAGCAGTTCTTC
>14|.|.|TRBV7-8|TRBJ1-5
CASSFGRGNQPQHF
TGTGCCAGCAGCTTCGGACGAGGTAATCAGCCCCAGCATTTT
>11|.|once|TRBV27|TRBJ2-1
CASSLSEEQFF
TGTGCCAGCAGTTTAAGTGAGGAGCAGTTCTTC
>19|TRBD2|.|TRBV18|TRBJ2-7
CASSEEGVIIRAGGNEQYF
TGTGCCAGCTCAGAAGAAGGGGTAATTATACGAGCGGGAGGGAACGAGCAGTACTTC
>15|.|.|TRBV18|TRBJ1-4
CASSPSGTSFEKLFF
TGTGCCAGCTCACCCAGTGGGACCAGCTTTGAAAAACTGTTTTTT
>11|.|.|TRBV11-2|TRBJ1-2
CASSFSYGYTF
TGTGCCAGCAGCTTCTCTTATGGCTACACCTTC
>12|.|.|TRBV27|TRBJ1-5
CASSLEGQPQHF
TGTGCCAGCAGTTTAGAGGGTCAGCCCCAGCATTTT
>15|.|.|TRBV6-5|TRBJ1-6
CASSYSKGHRSPLHF
TGTGCCAGCAGTTACTCGAAGGGACATCGATCACCCCTCCACTTT
>15|.|.|TRBV5-1|TRBJ1-2
CASSLAGGLGYGYTF
TGCGCCAGCAGCTTGGCCGGGGGGCTAGGCTATGGCTACACCTTC
>14|.|.|TRBV6-6|TRBJ2-2
CASSPWGNTGELFF
TGTGCCAGCAGTCCGTGGGGGAACACCGGGGAGCTGTTTTTT
>16|TRBD2|.|TRBV5-1|TRBJ2-1
CASSSSTSAINNEQFF
TGCGCCAGCAGCTCATCGACTAGCGCCATCAACAATGAGCAGTTCTTC
>14|TRBD1|.|TRBV6-5|TRBJ1-1
CATKETGGWAEAFF
TGTGCCACCAAGGAGACAGGGGGATGGGCTGAAGCTTTCTTT
>14|TRBD2|.|TRBV3-1/TRBV3-2|TRBJ2-1
CASKLAGSYNEQFF
TGTGCCAGCAAGTTAGCGGGCTCCTACAATGAGCAGTTCTTC
>15|.|.|TRBV19|TRBJ2-1
CASSIGMGSYNEQFF
TGTGCCAGTAGTATTGGAATGGGCTCCTACAATGAGCAGTTCTTC
>15|.|once|TRBV6-5|TRBJ2-5
CASATQGQYQETQYF
TGTGCCAGCGCTACCCAGGGACAATACCAAGAGACCCAGTACTTC
>17|.|few|TRBV15|TRBJ2-7
CATSSKQGPLISYEQYF
TGTGCCACCAGCAGTAAGCAGGGACCGCTCATCTCCTACGAGCAGTACTTC
>13|.|.|TRBV6-5|TRBJ2-5
CATRGRQEETQYF
TGTGCCACCAGGGGTCGACAGGAAGAGACCCAGTACTTC
>16|.|.|TRBV24-1|TRBJ2-1
CATSMGGGHSYNEQFF
TGTGCCACCAGTATGGGGGGGGGACACTCCTACAATGAGCAGTTCTTC
>15|.|.|TRBV9|TRBJ1-3
CASSTSSGSRNTIYF
TGTGCCAGCAGCACTAGCTCGGGGAGTCGAAACACCATATATTTT
>14|TRBD2|.|TRBV10-2|TRBJ2-7
CASSLAGIFYEQYF
TGCGCCAGCAGTTTAGCGGGCATATTCTACGAGCAGTACTTC
>9|.|.|TRBV12-5|TRBJ2-3
CASGLVMVF
TGTGCTAGTGGTTTGGTAATGGTTTTT
>16|.|.|TRBV5-8|TRBJ1-5
CASSSQGRGPNQPQHF
TGTGCCAGCAGTTCACAAGGCCGGGGCCCTAATCAGCCCCAGCATTTT
>14|.|.|TRBV3-1/TRBV3-2|TRBJ1-2
CASSNGHTNYGYTF
TGTGCCAGCAGCAATGGGCACACCAACTATGGCTACACCTTC
>15|.|.|TRBV6-5|TRBJ1-5
CASSSEGNHNQPQHF
TGTGCCAGCAGCTCCGAAGGGAACCACAATCAGCCCCAGCATTTT
>13|.|.|TRBV6-1|TRBJ1-5
CASSDLVSLPQHF
TGTGCCAGCAGTGACCTTGTGTCATTGCCCCAGCATTTT
>15|.|once|TRBV27|TRBJ1-1
CASSLDDRRNTEAFF
TGTGCCAGCAGTTTAGATGACAGGAGGAACACTGAAGCTTTCTTT
>14|TRBD1|.|TRBV19|TRBJ1-2
CASREGQGAEGYTF
TGTGCCAGCCGGGAGGGACAGGGGGCGGAAGGCTACACCTTC
>19|TRBD1|.|TRBV3-1/TRBV3-2|TRBJ1-6
CASSPSRDRFSSYNSPLHF
TGTGCCAGCAGCCCGTCCCGGGACAGGTTTAGCTCCTATAATTCACCCCTCCACTTT
>14|TRBD1|once|TRBV2|TRBJ1-4
CASRVGQNNEKLFF
TGTGCCAGCAGAGTGGGACAGAATAATGAAAAACTGTTTTTT
>12|.|.|TRBV2|TRBJ2-7
CALGTLIDEQYF
TGTGCCCTTGGGACTTTAATCGACGAGCAGTACTTC
>15|.|.|TRBV16|TRBJ1-4
CASSQLGQSNEKLFF
TGTGCCAGCAGCCAATTAGGACAGTCTAATGAAAAACTGTTTTTT
>13|.|.|TRBV6-6|TRBJ2-1
CASTKEWDNEQFF
TGTGCCAGCACCAAAGAGTGGGACAATGAGCAGTTCTTC
>15|TRBD1|.|TRBV5-1|TRBJ1-4
CASSWQGEISEKLFF
TGCGCCAGCAGCTGGCAGGGGGAGATTAGCGAAAAACTGTTTTTT
>14|.|.|TRBV11-2|TRBJ1-4
CASSLGPTNEKLFF
TGTGCCAGCAGCTTGGGACCGACTAATGAAAAACTGTTTTTT
>14|.|.|TRBV5-5|TRBJ1-5
CASSLESRAEIKHF
TGTGCCAGCAGCTTGGAAAGCAGGGCAGAGATTAAGCATTTT
>14|.|.|TRBV6-5|TRBJ2-3
CASSYGGATDTQYF
TGTGCCAGCAGTTACGGGGGGGCCACAGATACGCAGTATTTT
>15|.|few|TRBV7-9|TRBJ2-3
CASMLRTKLADTQYF
TGTGCCAGCATGCTAAGGACTAAATTGGCAGATACGCAGTATTTT
>15|.|.|TRBV6-2/TRBV6-3|TRBJ2-3
CASSYTGASTDTQYF
TGTGCCAGCAGTTACACCGGGGCTAGCACAGATACGCAGTATTTT
>14|TRBD1|once|TRBV6-5|TRBJ1-2
CASSYSGQGNGYTF
TGTGCCAGCAGTTACTCCGGACAGGGTAACGGCTACACCTTC
>17|.|.|TRBV3-1/TRBV3-2|TRBJ2-2
CASSQGFLAGPAGELFF
TGTGCCAGCAGCCAAGGGTTCCTAGCCGGACCGGCAGGGGAGCTGTTTTTT
>16|TRBD1|once|TRBV5-1|TRBJ1-6
CASSLNRGLINSPLHF
TGCGCCAGCAGCTTAAACAGGGGGCTTATTAATTCACCCCTCCACTTT
>16|.|.|TRBV21-1|TRBJ2-3
CASSKVRSGVTDTQYF
TGTGCCAGCAGCAAAGTCAGGAGCGGGGTCACAGATACGCAGTATTTT